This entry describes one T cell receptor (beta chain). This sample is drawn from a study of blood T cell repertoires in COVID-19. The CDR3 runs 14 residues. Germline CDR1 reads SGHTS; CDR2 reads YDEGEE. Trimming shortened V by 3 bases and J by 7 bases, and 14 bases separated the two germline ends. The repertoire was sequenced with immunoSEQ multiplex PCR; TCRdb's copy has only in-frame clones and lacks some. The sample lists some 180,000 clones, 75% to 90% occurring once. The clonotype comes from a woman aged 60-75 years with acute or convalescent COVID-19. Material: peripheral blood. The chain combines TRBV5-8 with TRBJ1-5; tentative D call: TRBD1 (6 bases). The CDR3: CASSSKGRGQPQHF. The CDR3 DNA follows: TGTGCCAGCAGCTCGAAGGGGAGGGGGCAGCCCCAGCATTTT.